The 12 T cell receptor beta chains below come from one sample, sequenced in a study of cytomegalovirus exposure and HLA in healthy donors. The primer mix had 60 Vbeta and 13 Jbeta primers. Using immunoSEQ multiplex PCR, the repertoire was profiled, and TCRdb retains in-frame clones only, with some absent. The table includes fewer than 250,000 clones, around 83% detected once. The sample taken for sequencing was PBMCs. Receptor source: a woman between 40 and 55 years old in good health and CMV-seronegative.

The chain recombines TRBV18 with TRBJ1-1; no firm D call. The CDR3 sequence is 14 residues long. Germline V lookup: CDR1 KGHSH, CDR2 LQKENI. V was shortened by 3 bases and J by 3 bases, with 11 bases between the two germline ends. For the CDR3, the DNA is TGTGCCAGCTCACCGGCTGGGCTTGACACTGAAGCTTTCTTT. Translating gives CASSPAGLDTEAFF.

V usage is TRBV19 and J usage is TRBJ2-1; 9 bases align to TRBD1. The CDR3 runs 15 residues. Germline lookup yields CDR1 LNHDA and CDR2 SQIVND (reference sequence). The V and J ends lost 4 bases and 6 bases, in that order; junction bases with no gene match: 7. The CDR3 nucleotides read TGTGCCAGTAGTACTCGACAGGGGGGGAGCAATGAGCAGTTCTTC. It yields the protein CASSTRQGGSNEQFF.

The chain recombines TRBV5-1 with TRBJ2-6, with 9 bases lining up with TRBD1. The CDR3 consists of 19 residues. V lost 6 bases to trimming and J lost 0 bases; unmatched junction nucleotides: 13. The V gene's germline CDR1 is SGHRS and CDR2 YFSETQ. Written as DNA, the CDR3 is TGCGCCAGCAATCGCCTCCCGGGACAGGGAACCTCTGGGGCCAACGTCCTGACTTTC. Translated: CASNRLPGQGTSGANVLTF.

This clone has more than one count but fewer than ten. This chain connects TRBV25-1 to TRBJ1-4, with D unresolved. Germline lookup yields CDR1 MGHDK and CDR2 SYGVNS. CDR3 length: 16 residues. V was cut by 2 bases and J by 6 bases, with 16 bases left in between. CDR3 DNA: TGTGCCAGCAGTGAACCGGGTAGTGCCGGAGATGAAAAACTGTTTTTT. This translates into CASSEPGSAGDEKLFF.

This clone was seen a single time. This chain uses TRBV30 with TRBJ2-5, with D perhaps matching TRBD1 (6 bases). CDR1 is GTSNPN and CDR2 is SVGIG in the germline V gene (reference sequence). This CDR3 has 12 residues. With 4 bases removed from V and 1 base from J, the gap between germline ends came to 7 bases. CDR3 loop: CAWTTGQETQYF. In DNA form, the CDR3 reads TGTGCCTGGACGACAGGCCAAGAGACCCAGTACTTC.

The CDR3 spells CASSHGAGVDGELFF. The DNA for the CDR3 is TGCGCCAGCAGCCACGGAGCGGGAGTCGACGGGGAGCTGTTTTTT. The V and J genes are TRBV4-3 and TRBJ2-2; 8 bases match TRBD2. CDR3 size: 15 residues. Germline V gene lookup returns CDR1 LGHNA and CDR2 YSLEER. V lost 3 bases, J lost 7 bases, and 7 bases stayed unmatched.

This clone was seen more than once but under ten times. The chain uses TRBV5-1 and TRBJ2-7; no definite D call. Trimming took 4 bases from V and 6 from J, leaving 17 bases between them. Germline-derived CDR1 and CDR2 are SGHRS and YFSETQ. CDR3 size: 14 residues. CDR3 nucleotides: TGCGCCAGCAGCGAAGACATTTTCGGCACCGAGCAGTACTTC. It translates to CASSEDIFGTEQYF.

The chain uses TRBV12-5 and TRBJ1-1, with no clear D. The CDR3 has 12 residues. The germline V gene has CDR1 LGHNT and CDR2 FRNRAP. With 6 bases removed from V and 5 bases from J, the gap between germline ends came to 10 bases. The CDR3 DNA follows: TGTGCTAGTGGGGCCCCCAGGACTGAAGCTTTCTTT. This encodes CASGAPRTEAFF.

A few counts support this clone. CDR3 coding DNA: TGTGCCAGTACCCCAGGGGGCTCTCTCCATGAGCAGTTCTTC. Translated, it gives CASTPGGSLHEQFF. V usage is TRBV19 and J usage is TRBJ2-1; TRBD1 aligns across 8 bases. In germline, CDR1 is LNHDA, CDR2 SQIVND (reference sequence). The CDR3 totals 14 residues. V dropped 7 bases and J dropped 8; count of bases not matched to a gene: 10. The full variable domain, in which reference TRBV19 and TRBJ2-1 provide the parts outside the CDR3, is DGGITQSPKYLFRKEGQNVTLSCEQNLNHDAMYWYRQDPGQGLRLIYYSQIVNDFQKGDIAEGYSVSREKKESFPLTVTSAQKNPTAFYLCASTPGGSLHEQFFGPGTRLTVL.

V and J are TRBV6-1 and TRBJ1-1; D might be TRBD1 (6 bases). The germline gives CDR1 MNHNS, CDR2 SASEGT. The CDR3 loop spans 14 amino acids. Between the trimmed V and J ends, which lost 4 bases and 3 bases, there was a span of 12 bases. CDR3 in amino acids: CASSGTNRDTEAFF. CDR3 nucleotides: TGTGCCAGCAGTGGGACGAACAGGGACACTGAAGCTTTCTTT.

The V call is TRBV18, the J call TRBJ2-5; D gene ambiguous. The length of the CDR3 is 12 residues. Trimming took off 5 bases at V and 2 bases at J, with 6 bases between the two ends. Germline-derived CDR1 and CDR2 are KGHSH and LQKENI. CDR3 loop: CASSSRQETQYF. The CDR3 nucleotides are TGTGCCAGCTCATCTCGGCAAGAGACCCAGTACTTC. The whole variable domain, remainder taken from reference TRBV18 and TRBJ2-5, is NAGVMQNPRHLVRRRGQEARLRCSPMKGHSHVYWYRQLPEEGLKFMVYLQKENIIDESGMPKERFSAEFPKEGPSILRIQQVVRGDSAAYFCASSSRQETQYFGPGTRLLVL.

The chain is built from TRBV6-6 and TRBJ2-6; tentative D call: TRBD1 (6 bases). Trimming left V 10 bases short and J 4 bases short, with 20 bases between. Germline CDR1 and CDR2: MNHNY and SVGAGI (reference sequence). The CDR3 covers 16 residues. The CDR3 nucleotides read TGTGCCACCAAGGACAGAATTGGAAGAGGGGCCAACGTCCTGACTTTC. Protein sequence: CATKDRIGRGANVLTF.